The clone carrying this T cell receptor beta chain showed up just once. Antigen specificity is unknown. Germline CDR1 is LGHNA and CDR2 is YSLEER. Trimming at V came to 4 bases and at J to 5 bases, leaving 8 bases not matched to a gene. CDR3 length equals 14 residues. The source of the sample is a study of cytomegalovirus exposure and HLA in healthy donors. It was with 60 Vbeta and 13 Jbeta primers that the PCR ran. Assay used: immunoSEQ multiplex PCR; TCRdb lists only in-frame clones, some missing. The sample lists approximately 130,000 clones, roughly 70% occurring once. Overall study results and limits: Accurate HLA-A and HLA-B prediction from TCR beta sequences was reported for most subjects. In a later analysis, parvovirus B19, influenza, CMV and Epstein-Barr virus appeared linked to several top co-occurrence clusters. The later analysis indicated that the majority of CMV-associated TCR beta chains appeared HLA-restricted. Fewer N-insertions (relative to the 666-donor mean) were reportedly seen in an Asian-associated ancestry cluster in a later analysis.

This chain connects TRBV4-3 to TRBJ2-7, with TRBD2 matching over 7 bases. The sequence derives from a man younger than 45 in good health and CMV-seronegative. Sequencing was done on a sample of PBMCs. The CDR3: CASSRGLGLHEQYF. The CDR3 coding sequence is TGCGCCAGCAGCCGTGGACTAGGCTTACACGAGCAGTACTTC.